Detailed here is one TCR beta chain. The data were produced by immunoSEQ multiplex PCR, yet TCRdb's version contains in-frame clones alone and is incomplete. Of around 180,000 clones listed, roughly 70% are singletons. The data originate from a study of blood T cell repertoires in COVID-19. At the level of the study: Samples of COVID-19 (acute and convalescent) were obtained from the United States, Italy and Spain. Sample material is recorded as cDNA or gDNA derived from T cells, B-cell-depleted T cells, or PBMCs.

The V segment lost 6 bases and the J segment 9 bases; nucleotides outside the gene matches: 13. The CDR3 sequence is 17 residues long. Looked up from germline, CDR1 is MDHEN and CDR2 is SYDVKM. J is TRBJ2-1 and V is TRBV28; 14 bases are shared with TRBD2. What was sequenced was peripheral blood. This receptor was taken from a woman older than 75 with acute or convalescent COVID-19. CDR3 coding DNA: TGTGCCAGCAGCCCGACCCCGGGACTAGCGGGAGAGGGTGAGCAGTTCTTC. This sequence encodes CASSPTPGLAGEGEQFF.